These 24 T cell receptor beta chains came from one sample sequenced in a study of T-cell memory formation after mild COVID-19. Each CDR3 protein gets one entry after TCRdb re-called the 5' RACE reads with MiXCR. The repertoire holds about 400,000 distinct CDR3 sequences, around an eighth seen once, with around a fifth in the top ten. The sample comprised PBMCs or a T cell subset sorted from them (not recorded which). The receptor set was obtained from a man aged 18 to 29 who had mild COVID-19 (a few samples of this study predate the infection). Cell type and time point are not known.

The table lists this clonotype with a few counts. This chain links TRBV6-5 with TRBJ2-7; the match to TRBD1 covers 9 bases. V was clipped by 6 bases and J by 1 base; unmatched bases: 10. The CDR3 has 16 residues. Per the germline V gene, CDR1 is MNHEY and CDR2 is SVGAGI. The CDR3 bases are TGTGCCAGCAGCCGAACACAGGGGGCCGTGTCCTACGAGCAGTACTTC. Translation gives CASSRTQGAVSYEQYF.

The V gene is TRBV29-1, the J gene TRBJ2-1, with TRBD2 identical over 7 bases. Germline V gene sequence: CDR1 SQVTM, CDR2 ANQGSEA. The length of the CDR3 is 15 residues. Losses at the gene ends were 5 bases for V and 3 bases for J; bases not matched to a gene: 10. The CDR3 region is CSVRGAGTIYNEQFF. CDR3 sequence (DNA): TGCAGCGTTCGAGGGGCCGGGACTATCTACAATGAGCAGTTCTTC.

The chain has TRBV7-2 and TRBJ2-5; D could derive from TRBD1 or TRBD2 (5 bases each). The CDR3 totals 12 residues. Germline CDR1 is SGHTA and CDR2 is FQGNSA. V gave up 7 bases and J gave up 1 base, with 7 bases separating them. The CDR3 coding sequence is TGTGCCAGCAAGGGGAGCCAAGAGACCCAGTACTTC. This encodes CASKGSQETQYF.

The sample holds a few counts of this clonotype. This sequence joins TRBV9 and TRBJ2-2; a weak D match, TRBD2 (5 bases). The ends were cut back, 4 bases at V and 0 bases at J, with 10 bases in the middle. The CDR3 consists of 15 residues. Germline-derived CDR1 and CDR2 are SGDLS and YYNGEE. Here the CDR3 reads CASSTAGTNTGELFF. For the CDR3, the DNA is TGTGCCAGCAGCACCGCCGGGACGAACACCGGGGAGCTGTTTTTT.

The table lists this clonotype with a few counts. The chain is built from TRBV5-4 and TRBJ2-1; a weak D match, TRBD2 (5 bases). The CDR3 sequence is 15 residues long. V was shortened by 4 bases and J by 4 bases, with 15 bases between the two germline ends. The V gene's germline CDR1 is SGHNT and CDR2 YYREEE (reference sequence). CDR3 sequence: CASSLTYGEYNEQFF. The CDR3 DNA is TGTGCCAGCAGCCTGACCTACGGGGAGTACAATGAGCAGTTCTTC.

This clonotype was found many times. The J gene is TRBJ1-2, the V gene TRBV29-1; 9 bases fit TRBD1. The CDR3 is 14 amino acids. Germline V gene sequence: CDR1 SQVTM, CDR2 ANQGSEA. V lost 7 bases and J lost 4; bases outside the gene matches: 10. In DNA form, the CDR3 reads TGCAGCGCCTCACTCCCGGGACAGGGCTATGGCTACACCTTC. This gives the protein CSASLPGQGYGYTF.

The table lists this clonotype with a few counts. This chain joins TRBV10-3 and TRBJ2-7; 8 bases match TRBD1. CDR1 is ENHRY, CDR2 SYGVKD, per germline. The CDR3 consists of 17 residues. V lost 0 bases to trimming and J lost 2 bases; unmatched junction nucleotides: 9. The CDR3: CAISESFDPDRAYEQYV. The CDR3 nucleotides read TGTGCCATCAGTGAGTCCTTTGACCCGGACAGGGCCTACGAGCAGTACGTC.

This clonotype was picked up many times. J is TRBJ1-2 and V is TRBV18; D is unclear. The CDR3 extends over 20 amino acids. From germline, CDR1 is KGHSH and CDR2 LQKENI. V was cut by 3 bases and J by 1 base, with 27 bases left in between. CDR3 DNA sequence: TGTGCCAGCTCACCGGACGGAGCACGCCTGAGATCAGCTTTTAACTATGGCTACACCTTC. Translated: CASSPDGARLRSAFNYGYTF.

A few counts support this clonotype. The V and J genes are TRBV20-1 and TRBJ2-3, with TRBD2 matching over 12 bases. The CDR3 is 15 amino acids. J lost 2 bases, V lost 6 bases, and 6 bases had no gene match. The germline CDR1 and CDR2 sequences are DFQATT and SNEGSKA (reference sequence). The CDR3: CSAKRTSGVTDTQYF. DNA for the CDR3: TGCAGTGCCAAAAGGACTAGCGGGGTCACAGATACGCAGTATTTT.

This clonotype occurred a few times. This sequence joins TRBV6-2 or TRBV6-3 and TRBJ2-7; TRBD1 agrees at 8 bases. Germline V CDR1 and CDR2: MNHEY, SVGEGT. J was trimmed by 4 bases and V by 8 bases; bases with no gene match: 25. CDR3 length equals 19 residues. The CDR3 region is CASYKAGTGDSVSQYEQYV. Written as DNA, the CDR3 is TGTGCCAGCTACAAAGCCGGGACAGGTGATTCCGTGAGCCAATACGAGCAGTACGTC.

This chain joins TRBV24-1 and TRBJ2-5, with TRBD1 identical over 12 bases. CDR3 length: 17 residues. V was pared by 7 bases and J by 1 base, with 9 bases of the junction left unmatched. The germline V gene encodes CDR1 KGHDR and CDR2 SFDVKD. The CDR3 loop reads CATSPTPGQGAQETQYF. The DNA of the CDR3 is TGTGCCACCAGCCCAACACCGGGACAGGGGGCCCAAGAGACCCAGTACTTC.

This clonotype was picked up a small number of times. The V and J genes are TRBV5-1 and TRBJ2-3; TRBD2 might be the D (6 bases). Germline CDR1 and CDR2: SGHRS and YFSETQ. Trimming shortened V by 3 bases and J by 4 bases, and 18 bases separated the two germline ends. The CDR3 totals 16 residues. The chain's CDR3 is CASSYSGGIPSDTQYF. The CDR3 nucleotides are TGCGCCAGCAGCTATTCGGGCGGGATCCCCTCAGATACGCAGTATTTT. The complete variable domain, with remaining parts taken from reference TRBV5-1 and TRBJ2-3, reads KAGVTQTPRYLIKTRGQQVTLSCSPISGHRSVSWYQQTPGQGLQFLFEYFSETQRNKGNFPGRFSGRQFSNSRSEMNVSTLELGDSALYLCASSYSGGIPSDTQYFGPGTRLTVL.

The table lists this clonotype with a few counts. The V call is TRBV5-1, the J call TRBJ1-4; 10 bases line up with TRBD1. Germline CDR1 and CDR2: SGHRS and YFSETQ. The CDR3 has 14 residues. V lost 3 bases and J lost 7; bases outside the gene matches: 3. DNA of the CDR3: TGCGCCAGCAGCTGGGACAGGGGAGGTGAAAAACTGTTTTTT. Translating gives CASSWDRGGEKLFF.

This clonotype was seen many times. CDR3 bases: TGCGCCAGCAGCCGGGTTAGCGGGGGGGCGTCCACAGATACGCAGTATTTT. Translated, it gives CASSRVSGGASTDTQYF. The genes are TRBV5-1 and TRBJ2-3; 11 bases map to TRBD2. V shed 4 bases, J shed 2 bases, and the junction held 9 bases outside the gene matches. The CDR3 spans 17 residues. Germline values: CDR1 SGHRS, CDR2 YFSETQ.

The chain recombines TRBV5-6 with TRBJ2-7, with D uncertain. Germline lookup yields CDR1 SGHDT and CDR2 YYEEEE. Trimming removed 0 bases at V and 3 bases at J, with 4 bases between. The CDR3 spans 12 residues. CDR3 in amino acids: CASSLGYYEQYV. DNA for the CDR3: TGTGCCAGCAGCTTGGGGTACTACGAGCAGTACGTC.

This clonotype appeared many times. The chain employs TRBV5-1 and TRBJ2-1; 10 nucleotides match TRBD1. V lost 5 bases and J lost 3; bases outside the gene matches: 14. Germline CDR1 SGHRS, CDR2 YFSETQ. The CDR3 is 18 amino acids. The CDR3 DNA reads TGCGCCAGCAGAAAAATTTCGGGACAGGGGACAATCTACAATGAGCAGTTCTTC. Its protein is CASRKISGQGTIYNEQFF.

V is TRBV28 and J is TRBJ2-2, with TRBD1 matching 9 bases. The CDR3 has 13 amino acids. V dropped 10 bases and J dropped 5; count of bases not matched to a gene: 5. CDR1 is MDHEN, CDR2 SYDVKM, per germline. Written as DNA, the CDR3 is TGTGCCATAGGGACAGGGCTTACCGGGGAGCTGTTTTTT. This encodes CAIGTGLTGELFF. The entire variable domain, with the rest obtained from reference TRBV28 and TRBJ2-2, is as follows: DVKVTQSSRYLVKRTGEKVFLECVQDMDHENMFWYRQDPGLGLRLIYFSYDVKMKEKGDIPEGYSVSREKKERFSLILESASTNQTSMYLCAIGTGLTGELFFGEGSRLTVL.

The chain combines TRBV4-3 with TRBJ1-6; a weak D match, TRBD1 (5 bases). Germline-derived CDR1 and CDR2 are LGHNA and YSLEER. V was pared by 2 bases and J by 7 bases, with 15 bases between. This CDR3 has 16 residues. The CDR3 loop reads CASSQSPGTGNSPLHF. CDR3 DNA sequence: TGCGCCAGCAGCCAATCCCCCGGGACCGGGAATTCACCCCTCCACTTT.

This clonotype appeared a few times. V usage is TRBV27 and J usage is TRBJ2-2, with TRBD2 matching over 8 bases. Trimming took 5 bases from V and 1 from J; bases not matched to a gene: 3. The CDR3 has 15 amino acids. The germline CDR1 and CDR2 sequences are MNHEY and SMNVEV (reference sequence). The CDR3 region is CASSRTSGNTGELFF. CDR3 nucleotide sequence: TGTGCCAGCAGTAGAACTAGCGGGAACACCGGGGAGCTGTTTTTT.

V gene TRBV4-3 combines with J gene TRBJ1-2, with TRBD1 matching over 8 bases. CDR1 and CDR2 from the germline V gene are LGHNA and YSLEER. The CDR3 spans 15 residues. The V segment lost 2 bases and the J segment 2 bases; nucleotides outside the gene matches: 4. This CDR3 reads CASSQPDRENYGYTF. The DNA of the CDR3 is TGCGCCAGCAGCCAACCGGACAGGGAGAACTATGGCTACACCTTC.

This clonotype turned up a few times. The chain recombines TRBV5-1 with TRBJ2-7; 13 nucleotides line up with TRBD2. The CDR3 is made up of 15 amino acids. Germline CDR1 is SGHRS and CDR2 is YFSETQ. J lost 6 bases, V lost 4 bases, and 7 bases had no gene match. The CDR3 is CASSPTSGGGAEQYV. The CDR3 nucleotides read TGCGCCAGCAGCCCAACTAGCGGGGGGGGCGCCGAGCAGTACGTC.

This clonotype was seen more than once but under ten times. The gene calls are TRBV3-1 and TRBJ2-7; TRBD2 matches at 9 bases. The CDR3 has 15 residues. Germline V gene data show CDR1 as LGHDT and CDR2 as YNNKEL (reference sequence). J lost 1 base, V lost 6 bases, and 7 bases had no gene match. CDR3 protein: CASSTLAGTSYEQYF. In nucleotides, the CDR3 is TGTGCCAGCAGTACTCTAGCGGGGACATCCTACGAGCAGTACTTC.

There are a few counts of this clonotype. This chain connects TRBV5-1 to TRBJ2-5; 10 nucleotides match TRBD2. The CDR3 totals 14 residues. CDR1 and CDR2 (germline): SGHRS, YFSETQ. V trimming: 4 bases; J trimming: 2 bases; junction bases outside the gene matches: 2. Here the CDR3 reads CASSAAGGQETQYF. DNA of the CDR3: TGCGCCAGCAGCGCAGCGGGGGGGCAAGAGACCCAGTACTTC.

The rearrangement links TRBV2 to TRBJ2-2, with D possibly being TRBD1 (7 bases). V was cut by 9 bases and J by 7 bases, with 18 bases left in between. The CDR3 consists of 14 residues. Germline loops: CDR1 SNHLY, CDR2 FYNNEI. CDR3 protein: CASTPRGASGELFF. The CDR3 DNA follows: TGTGCCAGTACGCCCAGGGGGGCAAGCGGGGAGCTGTTTTTT.